The rows below give T cell receptor beta chains drawn from one sample of a study of glioma-infiltrating T cells. MiXCR, run by TCRdb on the multiplex PCR reads, gives a single entry per CDR3 protein. The sample holds approximately 130,000 distinct CDR3 sequences, about 25% seen once. Sequenced input: glioma tissue, nonneoplastic brain tissue, or PBMCs (not recorded which). The receptors here all came from a human donor with low-grade glioma or glioblastoma, undergoing nonglioma brain surgery, or in good health (not recorded which). The CDR3 runs from the conserved cysteine through the conserved F or W. D genes are given only for firm matches. The size field is filled for only some rows; it gives once, few, many or a size class.

clone size: -; D gene: TRBD2; V gene: TRBV11-2; J gene: TRBJ2-1; CDR3 protein: CASSLISGGRGNEQFF; CDR3 DNA: TGTGCCAGCAGCTTAATTAGCGGGGGCCGGGGGAATGAGCAGTTCTTC
clone size: -; D gene: TRBD1; V gene: TRBV20-1; J gene: TRBJ1-1; CDR3 protein: CSARSQGADNRETFF; CDR3 DNA: TGCAGTGCTAGATCTCAGGGGGCAGACAATAGGGAAACTTTCTTT
clone size: -; D gene: -; V gene: TRBV7-3; J gene: TRBJ1-3; CDR3 protein: CASSLRGGKGNTIYF; CDR3 DNA: TGTGCCAGCAGCTTAAGGGGGGGAAAGGGAAACACCATATATTTT
clone size: -; D gene: -; V gene: TRBV7-9; J gene: TRBJ1-2; CDR3 protein: CASSSDTTDYGYTF; CDR3 DNA: TGTGCCAGCAGCTCGGACACTACAGACTATGGCTACACCTTC
clone size: -; D gene: -; V gene: TRBV20-1; J gene: TRBJ1-1; CDR3 protein: CSASEQGRAEAFF; CDR3 DNA: TGCAGTGCTAGCGAACAGGGAAGGGCTGAAGCTTTCTTT
clone size: -; D gene: -; V gene: TRBV10-3; J gene: TRBJ1-1; CDR3 protein: CAISESRGPNTEAFF; CDR3 DNA: TGTGCCATCAGTGAGTCACGGGGCCCGAACACTGAAGCTTTCTTT
clone size: -; D gene: TRBD2; V gene: TRBV24-1; J gene: TRBJ2-1; CDR3 protein: CATPDGRAGNEQFF; CDR3 DNA: TGTGCCACCCCTGATGGGAGGGCGGGCAATGAGCAGTTCTTC
clone size: many; D gene: -; V gene: TRBV15; J gene: TRBJ1-2; CDR3 protein: CATADRSNYGYTF; CDR3 DNA: TGTGCCACCGCGGACAGATCCAACTATGGCTACACCTTC
clone size: -; D gene: TRBD1; V gene: TRBV19; J gene: TRBJ2-3; CDR3 protein: CASSLGQGADTQYF; CDR3 DNA: TGTGCCAGTAGTTTGGGGCAGGGGGCAGATACGCAGTATTTT
clone size: few; D gene: -; V gene: TRBV3-1; J gene: TRBJ1-1; CDR3 protein: CASSQDIMNTEAFF; CDR3 DNA: TGTGCCAGCAGCCAAGATATCATGAACACTGAAGCTTTCTTT
clone size: few; D gene: -; V gene: TRBV7-2; J gene: TRBJ2-1; CDR3 protein: CASSLAWVNEQFF; CDR3 DNA: TGTGCCAGCAGCTTAGCCTGGGTAAATGAGCAGTTCTTC
clone size: -; D gene: TRBD1; V gene: TRBV11-3; J gene: TRBJ1-1; CDR3 protein: CASSLDLTGNTEAFF; CDR3 DNA: TGTGCCAGCAGCTTAGATCTGACAGGGAATACTGAAGCTTTCTTT
clone size: many; D gene: TRBD1; V gene: TRBV6-8; J gene: TRBJ2-2; CDR3 protein: CASSRTGNTGELFF; CDR3 DNA: TGTGCCAGCAGTCGGACAGGGAACACCGGGGAGCTGTTTTTT
clone size: -; D gene: TRBD1; V gene: TRBV20-1; J gene: TRBJ1-3; CDR3 protein: CSARGSLDRGGGNTIYF; CDR3 DNA: TGCAGTGCTCGCGGCTCGTTGGACAGGGGAGGAGGAAACACCATATATTTT
clone size: many; D gene: -; V gene: TRBV28; J gene: TRBJ1-1; CDR3 protein: CASGLRGLGTEAFF; CDR3 DNA: TGTGCCAGTGGGTTGCGAGGATTGGGCACTGAAGCTTTCTTT
clone size: few; D gene: -; V gene: TRBV7-2; J gene: TRBJ2-1; CDR3 protein: CASSFHEGGSYNEQFF; CDR3 DNA: TGTGCCAGCAGCTTTCATGAGGGTGGATCCTACAATGAGCAGTTCTTC
clone size: -; D gene: -; V gene: TRBV7-8; J gene: TRBJ2-3; CDR3 protein: CASSLLGTGTDTQYF; CDR3 DNA: TGTGCCAGCAGCCTCCTCGGGACGGGCACAGATACGCAGTATTTT
clone size: -; D gene: -; V gene: TRBV2; J gene: TRBJ2-4; CDR3 protein: CASSLQGIQYF; CDR3 DNA: TGTGCCAGCAGTTTGCAGGGAATTCAGTACTTC
clone size: -; D gene: -; V gene: TRBV18; J gene: TRBJ1-1; CDR3 protein: CASSRGGPLNTEAFF; CDR3 DNA: TGTGCCAGCTCACGGGGGGGACCCCTGAACACTGAAGCTTTCTTT
clone size: -; D gene: -; V gene: TRBV18; J gene: TRBJ1-5; CDR3 protein: CASSPVGGLSPRNQPQHF; CDR3 DNA: TGTGCCAGCTCACCAGTCGGAGGGCTCTCGCCCCGCAATCAGCCCCAGCATTTT
clone size: -; D gene: -; V gene: TRBV3-1; J gene: TRBJ1-2; CDR3 protein: CASSQDPIGYGYTF; CDR3 DNA: TGTGCCAGCAGCCAAGATCCCATAGGGTATGGCTACACCTTC
clone size: few; D gene: -; V gene: TRBV7-9; J gene: TRBJ2-3; CDR3 protein: CASSLTLRSTDTQYF; CDR3 DNA: TGTGCCAGCAGTCTGACTCTCCGTAGCACAGATACGCAGTATTTT
clone size: few; D gene: TRBD1; V gene: TRBV10-3; J gene: TRBJ1-2; CDR3 protein: CAISPGQGAGGYTF; CDR3 DNA: TGTGCCATCAGTCCGGGACAGGGGGCCGGTGGCTACACCTTC
clone size: many; D gene: -; V gene: TRBV20-1; J gene: TRBJ2-5; CDR3 protein: CSARSGREKQETQYF; CDR3 DNA: TGCAGTGCTAGAAGTGGCAGAGAGAAACAAGAGACCCAGTACTTC
clone size: few; D gene: -; V gene: TRBV20-1; J gene: TRBJ2-6; CDR3 protein: CSATSGANVLTF; CDR3 DNA: TGCAGTGCTACCTCTGGGGCCAACGTCCTGACTTTC
clone size: few; D gene: -; V gene: TRBV12-3/TRBV12-4; J gene: TRBJ1-3; CDR3 protein: CASSTHSGTSGNTIYF; CDR3 DNA: TGTGCCAGCAGTACCCACTCTGGTACCTCTGGAAACACCATATATTTT
clone size: -; D gene: -; V gene: TRBV29-1; J gene: TRBJ1-1; CDR3 protein: CSVEDPRELDTEAFF; CDR3 DNA: TGCAGCGTTGAAGATCCCCGGGAACTTGACACTGAAGCTTTCTTT
clone size: few; D gene: TRBD2; V gene: TRBV20-1; J gene: TRBJ2-1; CDR3 protein: CTPGEAGGPEQFF; CDR3 DNA: TGCACCCCAGGGGAAGCGGGGGGGCCAGAGCAGTTCTTC
clone size: once; D gene: TRBD2; V gene: TRBV12-3/TRBV12-4; J gene: TRBJ2-5; CDR3 protein: CASSPGTSVGLQETQYF; CDR3 DNA: TGTGCCAGCAGCCCCGGGACTAGCGTGGGCCTCCAAGAGACCCAGTACTTC
clone size: -; D gene: -; V gene: TRBV18; J gene: TRBJ2-1; CDR3 protein: CASSRWGAGDEQFF; CDR3 DNA: TGTGCCAGCTCTCGGTGGGGGGCTGGCGATGAGCAGTTCTTC
clone size: -; D gene: TRBD2; V gene: TRBV7-2; J gene: TRBJ2-2; CDR3 protein: CASSPAGGLNGELFF; CDR3 DNA: TGTGCCAGCAGCCCAGCGGGGGGGCTTAACGGGGAGCTGTTTTTT
clone size: -; D gene: TRBD2; V gene: TRBV7-9; J gene: TRBJ2-5; CDR3 protein: CASSWGLAGVTQYF; CDR3 DNA: TGTGCCAGCAGCTGGGGACTAGCAGGGGTGACCCAGTACTTC
clone size: few; D gene: -; V gene: TRBV19; J gene: TRBJ1-1; CDR3 protein: CASSIPGWNTEAFF; CDR3 DNA: TGTGCCAGTAGTATACCGGGATGGAACACTGAAGCTTTCTTT
clone size: -; D gene: TRBD1; V gene: TRBV2; J gene: TRBJ2-3; CDR3 protein: CASLGVRTGAF; CDR3 DNA: TGTGCCAGCCTGGGGGTACGGACAGGAGCTTTT
clone size: many; D gene: -; V gene: TRBV7-2; J gene: TRBJ2-3; CDR3 protein: CASSLAVQGRTDTQYF; CDR3 DNA: TGTGCCAGCAGCTTAGCGGTCCAGGGAAGGACAGATACGCAGTATTTT
clone size: many; D gene: TRBD2; V gene: TRBV5-4; J gene: TRBJ2-5; CDR3 protein: CASSTGTRQETQYF; CDR3 DNA: TGTGCCAGCAGCACCGGGACTAGACAAGAGACCCAGTACTTC
clone size: -; D gene: -; V gene: TRBV27; J gene: TRBJ1-4; CDR3 protein: CASSSPSTDPNEKLFF; CDR3 DNA: TGTGCCAGCAGTTCCCCCTCGACAGATCCTAATGAAAAACTGTTTTTT
clone size: -; D gene: -; V gene: TRBV7-9; J gene: TRBJ1-2; CDR3 protein: CASSLAGMDYGYTF; CDR3 DNA: TGTGCCAGCAGCTTAGCAGGGATGGACTATGGCTACACCTTC
clone size: -; D gene: -; V gene: TRBV18; J gene: TRBJ1-3; CDR3 protein: CASSQDISGNTIYF; CDR3 DNA: TGTGCCAGCTCACAGGACATTTCTGGAAACACCATATATTTT
clone size: few; D gene: -; V gene: TRBV20-1; J gene: TRBJ2-5; CDR3 protein: CSASLAGAQETQYF; CDR3 DNA: TGCAGTGCTAGTCTAGCAGGGGCTCAAGAGACCCAGTACTTC
clone size: -; D gene: TRBD1; V gene: TRBV7-9; J gene: TRBJ2-1; CDR3 protein: CASSLGQGAYEQFF; CDR3 DNA: TGTGCCAGCAGCTTGGGACAGGGGGCTTATGAGCAGTTCTTC
clone size: few; D gene: TRBD2; V gene: TRBV28; J gene: TRBJ2-3; CDR3 protein: CASSAGGPVDTQYF; CDR3 DNA: TGTGCCAGCAGCGCGGGGGGGCCAGTAGATACGCAGTATTTT
clone size: -; D gene: -; V gene: TRBV14; J gene: TRBJ2-3; CDR3 protein: CASSRGGGLVTDTQYF; CDR3 DNA: TGTGCCAGCAGCCGCGGCGGGGGCCTAGTCACAGATACGCAGTATTTT
clone size: -; D gene: -; V gene: TRBV7-9; J gene: TRBJ2-5; CDR3 protein: CASSLVQQETQYF; CDR3 DNA: TGTGCCAGCAGCTTAGTACAGCAAGAGACCCAGTACTTC
clone size: -; D gene: TRBD1; V gene: TRBV27; J gene: TRBJ2-6; CDR3 protein: CASSYEGQGANVLTF; CDR3 DNA: TGTGCCAGCAGTTACGAGGGACAGGGGGCCAACGTCCTGACTTTC
clone size: -; D gene: -; V gene: TRBV11-2; J gene: TRBJ2-2; CDR3 protein: CASSLVTAGELFF; CDR3 DNA: TGTGCCAGCAGCTTAGTTACGGCCGGGGAGCTGTTTTTT
clone size: few; D gene: TRBD1; V gene: TRBV20-1; J gene: TRBJ1-5; CDR3 protein: CSAGGDRKESQPQHF; CDR3 DNA: TGCAGTGCTGGTGGGGACAGAAAGGAGAGTCAGCCCCAGCATTTT
clone size: many; D gene: -; V gene: TRBV6-2/TRBV6-3; J gene: TRBJ2-5; CDR3 protein: CASSYDQSGLETQYF; CDR3 DNA: TGTGCCAGCAGTTACGACCAAAGCGGGCTGGAGACCCAGTACTTC
clone size: -; D gene: -; V gene: TRBV6-1; J gene: TRBJ2-5; CDR3 protein: CASSTSGGYQETQYF; CDR3 DNA: TGTGCCAGCAGTACCTCGGGGGGCTACCAAGAGACCCAGTACTTC
clone size: few; D gene: -; V gene: TRBV3-1; J gene: TRBJ2-1; CDR3 protein: CASSQAPHNEQFF; CDR3 DNA: TGTGCCAGCAGCCAAGCACCGCACAATGAGCAGTTCTTC
clone size: many; D gene: TRBD2; V gene: TRBV28; J gene: TRBJ2-1; CDR3 protein: CASSLREDHLF; CDR3 DNA: TGTGCCAGCAGTTTACGGGAGGACCACCTCTTC
clone size: -; D gene: TRBD2; V gene: TRBV20-1; J gene: TRBJ2-1; CDR3 protein: CSARDYGRRTFF; CDR3 DNA: TGCAGTGCTAGAGATTACGGGAGGAGGACGTTCTTC
clone size: -; D gene: TRBD2; V gene: TRBV7-3; J gene: TRBJ2-3; CDR3 protein: CASSHGGADTQYF; CDR3 DNA: TGTGCCAGCAGCCACGGGGGGGCAGATACGCAGTATTTT